This TCR beta chain was captured in a study of control samples from healthy donors and cancer patients. The protocol was immunoSEQ multiplex PCR, while the TCRdb copy is restricted to in-frame clones and leaves out a portion. Of over 150,000 clones listed, roughly 95% are singletons. Germline V gene sequence: CDR1 SNHLY, CDR2 FYNNEI. CDR3 size: 14 residues. Trimming took 8 bases from V and 6 from J, leaving 19 bases between them. Sequences were obtained from blood. The chain uses TRBV2 and TRBJ2-5; weak D call: TRBD2 (6 bases). The clonotype comes from a woman in her 30s in good health. CDR3 residues: CASVGGERSKTQYF. The DNA for the CDR3 is TGTGCCAGCGTCGGCGGGGAGAGGTCCAAGACCCAGTACTTC.